Listed below are T cell receptor beta chains from one sample, sequenced in a study of graft-versus-host responses after intestinal transplantation. The method was immunoSEQ multiplex PCR; TCRdb's version includes in-frame clones alone and lacks a portion of them. The sample shows approximately 28,000 clones, roughly nine tenths of them seen only once. The sequences come from PBMCs, collected around 460 days after intestinal transplantation. All receptors derive from a human patient who received an intestinal transplant, so some T cells may come from the graft donor. CDR3s include the opening cysteine and the closing phenylalanine or tryptophan. The D gene is left open where the match is weak. Not all rows give a size; the values are once, few, many and, for expanded clones, a class.

NA	TRBV5-4	TRBD2	TRBJ2-7	CASSLELAGSSSYEQYF	TGTGCCAGCAGCTTGGAACTAGCGGGGTCGAGCTCCTACGAGCAGTACTTC
NA	TRBV6-9	NA	TRBJ1-5	CASYRGNQPQHF	TGTGCCTCATACAGGGGCAATCAGCCCCAGCATTTT
NA	TRBV27	TRBD2	TRBJ2-1	CASSFNPSGSRSYNEQFF	TGTGCCAGCAGTTTCAATCCTAGCGGGAGTAGATCCTACAATGAGCAGTTCTTC
once	TRBV6-5	NA	TRBJ1-2	CASGYGENYGYTF	TGTGCCAGCGGCTATGGGGAAAACTATGGCTACACCTTC
NA	TRBV30	NA	TRBJ2-3	CAWRRVGTQYF	TGTGCCTGGAGGAGAGTAGGTACGCAGTATTTT
NA	TRBV6-6	NA	TRBJ2-7	CASSPGTFPYEQYF	TGTGCCAGCAGCCCCGGGACTTTCCCCTACGAGCAGTACTTC
NA	TRBV5-6	NA	TRBJ2-7	CASSLGPRDISYEQYF	TGTGCCAGCAGCTTGGGCCCGAGGGACATCTCCTACGAGCAGTACTTC
NA	TRBV11-2	NA	TRBJ2-5	CASSLDTETQYF	TGTGCCAGCAGCTTAGATACAGAGACCCAGTACTTC
NA	TRBV18	NA	TRBJ2-1	CASSPQGGYNEQFF	TGTGCCAGCTCACCCCAGGGGGGATACAATGAGCAGTTCTTC
NA	TRBV5-1	NA	TRBJ2-1	CASSSLSPSNEQFF	TGCGCCAGCAGCTCCCTTTCCCCTTCGAATGAGCAGTTCTTC
NA	TRBV10-3	NA	TRBJ2-7	CAISGAHEQYF	TGTGCCATCAGTGGCGCACACGAGCAGTACTTC
NA	TRBV6-5	NA	TRBJ1-1	CASSFYVNTEAFF	TGTGCCAGCAGTTTTTATGTGAACACTGAAGCTTTCTTT
NA	TRBV7-2	NA	TRBJ1-2	CASSRPKGGLGGYTF	TGTGCCAGCAGCCGCCCCAAGGGGGGGTTAGGCGGCTACACCTTC
NA	TRBV7-2	NA	TRBJ2-7	CASSLAGRAYEQYF	TGTGCCAGCAGCTTAGCGGGCAGGGCCTACGAGCAGTACTTC
NA	TRBV7-2	NA	TRBJ2-7	CASSWDPQAYEQYF	TGTGCCAGCAGCTGGGACCCCCAAGCCTACGAGCAGTACTTC
once	TRBV4-1	TRBD1	TRBJ1-2	CASSQERTGYGYTF	TGCGCCAGCAGCCAAGAGAGGACAGGGTATGGCTACACCTTC
NA	TRBV5-1	TRBD1	TRBJ1-1	CASSLTPVQGGTEAFF	TGCGCCAGCAGCTTGACCCCAGTACAGGGGGGCACTGAAGCTTTCTTT
once	TRBV5-4	TRBD2	TRBJ2-6	CASSPGASGRGGSGANVLTF	TGTGCCAGCAGCCCTGGGGCTAGCGGGAGGGGTGGCTCTGGGGCCAACGTCCTGACTTTC
few	TRBV5-1	NA	TRBJ2-3	CASSLEGGASTDTQYF	TGCGCCAGCAGCTTGGAGGGCGGAGCTAGCACAGATACGCAGTATTTT
NA	TRBV29-1	NA	TRBJ1-2	CSVQGNYGYTF	TGCAGCGTCCAGGGGAACTATGGCTACACCTTC
NA	TRBV2	NA	TRBJ1-2	CASSEWAREDGYTF	TGTGCCAGCAGTGAATGGGCCCGGGAAGATGGCTACACCTTC
NA	TRBV7-9	TRBD2	TRBJ2-3	CASSAGLAGVADTQYF	TGTGCCAGCAGCGCCGGACTAGCGGGGGTCGCAGATACGCAGTATTTT
NA	TRBV19	TRBD1	TRBJ1-1	CASSEDRSTEAFF	TGTGCCAGTAGTGAGGACAGGAGCACTGAAGCTTTCTTT
once	TRBV6-1	NA	TRBJ2-7	CASSELVGGREQYF	TGTGCCAGCAGTGAATTAGTGGGAGGCCGCGAGCAGTACTTC
NA	TRBV5-1	NA	TRBJ2-1	CASSLVHYDNEQFF	TGCGCCAGCAGCTTGGTGCATTATGACAATGAGCAGTTCTTC
NA	TRBV5-8	NA	TRBJ2-7	CASSFGPGDYEQYF	TGTGCCAGCAGCTTCGGCCCTGGTGACTACGAGCAGTACTTC
NA	TRBV27	NA	TRBJ2-1	CASRYRNEQFF	TGTGCCAGCAGATACCGCAATGAGCAGTTCTTC
NA	TRBV4-1	NA	TRBJ1-4	CASSQLGTANEKLFF	TGCGCCAGCAGCCAACTTGGGACGGCAAATGAAAAACTGTTTTTT
NA	TRBV4-1	TRBD1	TRBJ1-4	CASSQVRDRARSRDGKLFF	TGCGCCAGCAGCCAAGTTCGGGACAGGGCCAGGAGTCGAGATGGCAAACTGTTTTTT
NA	TRBV2	NA	TRBJ2-2	CASRAKFTGELFF	TGTGCCAGCAGAGCTAAGTTTACCGGGGAGCTGTTTTTT
NA	TRBV5-4	NA	TRBJ1-1	CASSLDIRTEAFF	TGTGCCAGCAGCTTAGACATTCGAACTGAAGCTTTCTTT
NA	TRBV6-1	NA	TRBJ1-1	CASSDRMNTEAFF	TGTGCCAGCAGTGATAGGATGAACACTGAAGCTTTCTTT
once	TRBV19	NA	TRBJ2-5	CASSPRLEGETQYF	TGTGCCAGTAGTCCGCGACTAGAAGGAGAGACCCAGTACTTC
once	TRBV7-6	NA	TRBJ1-1	CASSNLDQPVAFF	TGTGCCAGCAGTAACTTAGACCAGCCCGTGGCTTTCTTT
NA	TRBV23-1	NA	TRBJ2-1	CASSQSATSSYNEQFF	TGCGCCAGCAGTCAATCCGCGACGAGCTCCTACAATGAGCAGTTCTTC
few	TRBV27	NA	TRBJ2-5	CASRGAAQETQYF	TGTGCCAGCAGAGGAGCGGCACAAGAGACCCAGTACTTC
once	TRBV5-6	NA	TRBJ2-7	CASSEKDYEQYF	TGTGCCAGCAGCGAGAAGGACTACGAGCAGTACTTC
NA	TRBV2	NA	TRBJ2-3	CASGFVGGRADTQYF	TGTGCCAGCGGCTTTGTCGGGGGCCGAGCAGATACGCAGTATTTT
once	TRBV29-1	NA	TRBJ2-1	CSVEWTKNYNEQFF	TGCAGCGTTGAATGGACTAAGAATTACAATGAGCAGTTCTTC
NA	TRBV10-2	TRBD2	TRBJ2-5	CASRTSGGETQYF	TGCGCCAGCAGGACTAGCGGGGGAGAGACCCAGTACTTC
NA	TRBV7-2	TRBD1	TRBJ1-1	CASSPGQGATEAFF	TGTGCCAGCAGCCCAGGACAGGGGGCCACTGAAGCTTTCTTT